This T cell receptor (beta chain) was observed in a study of cytomegalovirus exposure and HLA in healthy donors. Amplification used 60 Vbeta primers and 13 Jbeta primers. Using immunoSEQ multiplex PCR, the repertoire was profiled, and TCRdb retains in-frame clones only, with some absent. Of 150,000 to 200,000 clones listed, around 78% are singletons. The V end lost 2 bases, the J end lost 3 bases, and 9 bases lay between the germline ends. The CDR3 loop spans 14 amino acids. CDR1 is MGHDK, CDR2 SYGVNS, per germline. Sequenced: PBMCs. The TCR originated in a woman aged 25 to 39 in good health and CMV-seropositive. The V call is TRBV25-1, the J call TRBJ2-3; possible D gene TRBD1, 6 bases. As DNA, the CDR3 is TGTGCCAGCAGTGAACCCACAGGGACAGATACGCAGTATTTT. Protein product: CASSEPTGTDTQYF.